These 14 T cell receptor beta chains came from one sample sequenced in a study of CD8 T cells in Susac syndrome. Random hexamers were used to reverse transcribe an amount of about 0.45 to 1 ug RNA. TCRdb redid the calling of the immunoSEQ multiplex PCR reads with MiXCR, one entry per CDR3 protein. The table includes some 200,000 distinct CDR3 sequences, just under 95% detected once. The specimen sequenced was CD4+ T cells from PBMCs. These receptors originate from a human donor in good health.

This chain links TRBV27 with TRBJ2-1; no clear D. CDR3 length equals 13 residues. The V and J ends lost 3 bases and 3 bases respectively, with 6 bases between them. CDR1 MNHEY and CDR2 SMNVEV come from the germline V gene (reference sequence). The CDR3 bases are TGTGCCAGCAGTTTCTCCGGCTACAATGAGCAGTTCTTC. Translation gives CASSFSGYNEQFF.

J is TRBJ1-2 and V is TRBV2; no firm D call. The CDR3 loop spans 13 amino acids. The germline V gene encodes CDR1 SNHLY and CDR2 FYNNEI. With 2 bases removed from V and 2 bases from J, the gap between germline ends came to 6 bases. This CDR3 is CASSERENYGYTF. CDR3 bases: TGTGCCAGCAGTGAAAGGGAAAACTATGGCTACACCTTC. Looking up the rest from reference TRBV2 and TRBJ1-2 gives the full variable domain: EPEVTQTPSHQVTQMGQEVILRCVPISNHLYFYWYRQILGQKVEFLVSFYNNEISEKSEIFDDQFSVERPDGSNFTLKIRSTKLEDSAMYFCASSERENYGYTFGSGTRLTVV.

The chain is built from TRBV7-2 and TRBJ1-2; TRBD1 agrees at 8 bases. Germline values: CDR1 SGHTA, CDR2 FQGNSA. J was trimmed by 6 bases and V by 1 base; bases with no gene match: 7. The CDR3 extends over 15 amino acids. In DNA, the CDR3 is TGTGCCAGCAGCTTAGTGGCAGGGGGCAAAAATGGCTACACCTTC. Translation gives CASSLVAGGKNGYTF.

This chain joins TRBV11-2 and TRBJ2-3, with D hard to call. Trimming pared 3 bases from V and 1 base from J, leaving 5 bases between. This CDR3 is built from 13 residues. The germline CDR1 and CDR2 sequences are SGHAT and FQNNGV. CDR3 nucleotide sequence: TGTGCCAGCAGCTTCCTAGGCACAGATACGCAGTATTTT. Translation: CASSFLGTDTQYF.

For this clonotype: The junction departs from germline at one end; a sequencing error may be responsible. J is TRBJ2-3 and V is TRBV28; 15 positions match TRBD2. This CDR3 has 15 amino acids. Germline CDR1 and CDR2: MDHEN and SYDVKM. This CDR3 reads CASSPGLAGGRTQYF. The CDR3 nucleotides read TGCGCCAGCAGTCCAGGACTAGCGGGAGGGAGGACGCAGTATTTT.

The chain has TRBV27 and TRBJ1-1; D remains unclear. The CDR3 spans 14 residues. CDR1 is MNHEY and CDR2 is SMNVEV in the germline V gene (reference sequence). Trimming took off 3 bases at V and 0 bases at J, with 8 bases between the two ends. CDR3 nucleotides: TGTGCCAGCAGTTTGGTCAGCCTGAACACTGAAGCTTTCTTT. Its translation is CASSLVSLNTEAFF.

The CDR3 sequence: CSVDRAGANEQFF. The CDR3 nucleotides are TGCAGCGTTGACAGGGCAGGGGCCAATGAGCAGTTCTTC. The chain has TRBV29-1 and TRBJ2-1, with D perhaps TRBD1 (6 bases). From germline, CDR1 is SQVTM and CDR2 ANQGSEA. The CDR3 spans 13 residues. V dropped 3 bases and J dropped 6 bases, with 12 bases sitting between them.

The V call is TRBV13, the J call TRBJ2-7; D unresolved. The germline V gene encodes CDR1 PRHDT and CDR2 FYEKMQ (reference sequence). This CDR3 spans 14 amino acids. V shed 5 bases and J shed 4 bases, with 15 bases lying between them. The CDR3: CASSDRHNLYEQYF. In DNA form, the CDR3 reads TGTGCCAGCAGCGACCGACATAATCTTTACGAGCAGTACTTC.

V is TRBV20-1 and J is TRBJ2-5, with 10 bases aligning to TRBD1. The junction had 5 bases not matched to a gene; V was cut back by 4 bases and J by 3 bases. CDR3 length equals 14 residues. The germline V gene has CDR1 DFQATT and CDR2 SNEGSKA (reference sequence). The CDR3 loop reads CSATPGTGEETQYF. DNA for the CDR3: TGCAGTGCTACACCCGGGACAGGGGAAGAGACCCAGTACTTC.

The chain couples TRBV6-5 to TRBJ2-1, with 7 bases lining up with TRBD2. This CDR3 has 14 amino acids. Unmatched junction bases numbered 9, after V lost 6 bases and J lost 7 bases. Germline V CDR1 and CDR2: MNHEY, SVGAGI. CDR3 region: CASRYQGGANEQFF. For the CDR3, the DNA is TGTGCCAGCAGATATCAGGGAGGGGCGAATGAGCAGTTCTTC.

The V and J genes are TRBV7-3 and TRBJ1-6; 9 bases fit TRBD1. The V gene's germline CDR1 is SGHTA and CDR2 FQGTGA. CDR3 length: 15 residues. V lost 5 bases and J lost 8; bases outside the gene matches: 7. CDR3: CASSTTGGSDSPLHF. The CDR3 DNA sequence: TGTGCCAGCAGCACCACAGGGGGCTCCGATTCACCCCTCCACTTT. Complete variable domain (other parts from reference TRBV7-3 and TRBJ1-6): GAGVSQTPSNKVTEKGKYVELRCDPISGHTALYWYRQSLGQGPEFLIYFQGTGAADDSGLPNDRFFAVRPEGSVSTLKIQRTERGDSAVYLCASSTTGGSDSPLHFGNGTRLTVT.

This clonotype occurred once. V usage is TRBV30 and J usage is TRBJ2-1, with D possibly being TRBD1 (5 bases). V lost 0 bases and J lost 10, with 13 bases in between. Germline CDR1 reads GTSNPN; CDR2 reads SVGIG (reference sequence). This CDR3 is 13 amino acids long. The CDR3 coding sequence is TGTGCCTGGAGTGTACAGGAGCCGGCGGAGCAGTTCTTC. This sequence encodes CAWSVQEPAEQFF.

This chain uses TRBV29-1 with TRBJ2-1, with D possibly TRBD1 on 6 matching bases. CDR1 SQVTM and CDR2 ANQGSEA come from the germline V gene. V lost 6 bases and J lost 3, with 12 bases in between. The CDR3 has 13 amino acids. The DNA of the CDR3 is TGCAGCGTCGTTAGCAGGGGCTACAATGAGCAGTTCTTC. Its protein is CSVVSRGYNEQFF.

J is TRBJ1-1 and V is TRBV7-2; 8 bases align to TRBD1. This CDR3 contains 16 residues. Germline V lookup: CDR1 SGHTA, CDR2 FQGNSA. Losses at the gene ends were 1 base for V and 0 bases for J; bases not matched to a gene: 4. The CDR3 bases are TGTGCCAGCAGCTTAGTGTCAGGGGGCTTGAACACTGAAGCTTTCTTT. Its protein product is CASSLVSGGLNTEAFF.